Presented here are 6 T cell receptor beta chains from one specimen sequenced in a study of cytotoxic CD8 clonotypes in ibrutinib-treated CLL (dated by TCRdb to the early 2020s). The library relied on the immunoSEQ multiplex PCR assay. Held by TCRdb, this immuneACCESS table contains in-frame sequences only and omits some clones. Under half of the omission traces to an unresolved V gene where checked; the cause of the rest is unknown. Here the sample has more than 200,000 clones; 70% occur a single time. The biggest ten clones account for approximately 15% of the sample. The time point label, as the study defines it: approximately 2 years on ibrutinib. Here the sequenced sample was PBMCs, taken after 24 months of ibrutinib treatment. These receptors all stem from a human donor with chronic lymphocytic leukemia.

The chain couples TRBV7-9 to TRBJ2-1; 13 bases are a match to TRBD2. CDR1 SEHNR and CDR2 FQNEAQ come from the germline V gene (reference sequence). CDR3 size: 17 residues. Trimming cost V 7 bases and J 2 bases; bases outside gene matches: 8. The CDR3 DNA reads as TGTGCCAGCACCTGGACTAGCGGGAGCCTTCCCTACAATGAGCAGTTCTTC. Translating gives CASTWTSGSLPYNEQFF.

This chain uses TRBV5-4 with TRBJ2-7; unclear D gene. The V gene's germline CDR1 is SGHNT and CDR2 YYREEE (reference sequence). This CDR3 comprises 15 residues. V was shortened by 4 bases and J by 7 bases, with 21 bases between the two germline ends. CDR3 bases: TGTGCCAGCAGCCCGAAGCCGAAGTTGGAACGGGAGCAGTACTTC. Amino acids: CASSPKPKLEREQYF.

The J gene is TRBJ1-1, the V gene TRBV10-3; no clear D. Germline assignment: CDR1 ENHRY and CDR2 SYGVKD. The length of the CDR3 is 13 residues. V lost 10 bases and J lost 0, with 12 bases in between. In nucleotides, the CDR3 is TGTGCCACCCGGGCCGGACTGAACACTGAAGCTTTCTTT. It translates to CATRAGLNTEAFF.

This clone was recorded once. The chain has TRBV18 and TRBJ2-3, with D perhaps matching TRBD1 (6 bases). This CDR3 comprises 17 residues. Germline V gene lookup returns CDR1 KGHSH and CDR2 LQKENI. Trimming pared 4 bases from V and 0 bases from J, leaving 17 bases between. The CDR3, as DNA: TGTGCCAGCTCACAATCCATGGGGGCGCTTAGCACAGATACGCAGTATTTT. The encoded protein is CASSQSMGALSTDTQYF.

The V call is TRBV9, the J call TRBJ1-3; TRBD1 matches 9 bases. In germline, CDR1 is SGDLS, CDR2 YYNGEE. This CDR3 region has 16 residues. With V trimmed by 3 bases and J by 4 bases, 8 bases remained unmatched. The CDR3 DNA is TGTGCCAGCAGCGATCAACAGGGGGCTCGGGGAAACACCATATATTTT. It translates to CASSDQQGARGNTIYF.

The chain recombines TRBV28 with TRBJ2-7; D perhaps matches TRBD1 (5 bases). This CDR3 is 16 amino acids long. In germline, CDR1 is MDHEN, CDR2 SYDVKM. V lost 5 bases to trimming and J lost 0 bases, with 17 bases between them. CDR3 in DNA: TGTGCCAGCAGTCGGAGTAGGGGAAGGGTCTCCTACGAGCAGTACTTC. The encoded protein is CASSRSRGRVSYEQYF.